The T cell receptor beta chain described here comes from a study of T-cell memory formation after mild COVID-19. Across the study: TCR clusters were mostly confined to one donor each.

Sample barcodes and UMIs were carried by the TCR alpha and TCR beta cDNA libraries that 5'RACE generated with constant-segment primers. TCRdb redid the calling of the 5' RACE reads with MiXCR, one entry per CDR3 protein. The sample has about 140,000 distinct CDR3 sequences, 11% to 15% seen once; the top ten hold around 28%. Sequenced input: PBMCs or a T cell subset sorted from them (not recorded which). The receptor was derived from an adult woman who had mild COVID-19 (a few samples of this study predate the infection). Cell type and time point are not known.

CDR3 region: CASRVGTGSNQPQHF. The CDR3, as DNA: TGTGCCAGCAGGGTTGGGACAGGGAGCAATCAGCCCCAGCATTTT. The gene calls are TRBV12-3 or TRBV12-4 and TRBJ1-5; 9 nucleotides match TRBD1. The CDR3 loop spans 15 amino acids. The V gene end was trimmed by 6 bases and the J gene end by 1 base; junction bases not matched to a gene: 4.